These T cell receptor beta chains were read from a single sample in a study of blood T cell repertoires in COVID-19. The data were produced by immunoSEQ multiplex PCR, yet TCRdb's version contains in-frame clones alone and is incomplete. The table includes about 87,000 clones, about 92% detected once. The sample was peripheral blood. The receptors come from a man aged 18 to 30 with COVID-19, enrolled during active disease. CDR3s include the opening cysteine and the closing phenylalanine or tryptophan. Not every row has a clone size; where given, it reads once, few, many or a size class.

j_call,v_call,clone_size,cdr3_aa
TRBJ2-1,TRBV5-1,NA,CASSLFLMASGSGEQFF
TRBJ2-2,TRBV2,once,CASRPGTGYTGELFF
TRBJ1-2,TRBV15,NA,CATSRDGRVDYGYTF
TRBJ1-2,TRBV28,NA,CASSPRTLGPVYGYTF
TRBJ1-6,TRBV28,NA,CASSFGEASPLHF
TRBJ1-2,TRBV7-2,NA,CASSHPASGGSAYGYTF
TRBJ2-3,TRBV4-3,NA,CASSLASDDDTQYF
TRBJ2-7,TRBV15,NA,CATSSLGGGEYEQYF
TRBJ2-2,TRBV7-2,NA,CASSLVTGSTGELFF
TRBJ2-7,TRBV11-1,NA,CASSLAGIAGSYEQYF
TRBJ2-7,TRBV10-3,NA,CAITPGQGYEQYF
TRBJ1-1,TRBV7-2,NA,CASSLRWAGGTEAFF
TRBJ2-7,TRBV27,NA,CASSLKGGGLAGRYSEYEQYF
TRBJ2-7,TRBV5-6,NA,CASSAGRGLWEQYF
TRBJ2-3,TRBV29-1,NA,CSVGTSGTDTQYF
TRBJ1-1,TRBV10-3,NA,CAISPIGGGGGTEAFF